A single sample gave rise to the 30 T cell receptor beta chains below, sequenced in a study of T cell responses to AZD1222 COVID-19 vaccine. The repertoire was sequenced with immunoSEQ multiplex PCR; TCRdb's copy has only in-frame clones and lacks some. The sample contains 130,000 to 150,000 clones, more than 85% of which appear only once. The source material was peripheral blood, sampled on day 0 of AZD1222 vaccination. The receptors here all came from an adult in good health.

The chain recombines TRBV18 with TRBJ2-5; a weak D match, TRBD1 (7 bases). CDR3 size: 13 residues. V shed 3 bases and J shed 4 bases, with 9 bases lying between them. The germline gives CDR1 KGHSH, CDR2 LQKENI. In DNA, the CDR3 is TGTGCCAGCTCACCTCAGGGGGGAGAGACCCAGTACTTC. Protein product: CASSPQGGETQYF.

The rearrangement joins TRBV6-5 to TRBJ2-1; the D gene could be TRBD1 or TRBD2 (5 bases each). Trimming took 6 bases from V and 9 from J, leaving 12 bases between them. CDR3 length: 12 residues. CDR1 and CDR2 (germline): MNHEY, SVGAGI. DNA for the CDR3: TGTGCCAGCAGAGACGGGGCGGGTGAGCAGTTCTTC. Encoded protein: CASRDGAGEQFF.

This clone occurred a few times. CDR3 loop: CASSHGAYEQYF. Written as DNA, the CDR3 is TGTGCCAGCAGCCACGGTGCCTACGAGCAGTACTTC. V is TRBV7-9 and J is TRBJ2-7; D is unclear. The CDR3 is 12 amino acids. Trimming took off 5 bases at V and 2 bases at J, with 7 bases between the two ends. Germline V CDR1 and CDR2: SEHNR, FQNEAQ (reference sequence). Together with reference TRBV7-9 and TRBJ2-7, the CDR3 gives the full variable domain: DTGVSQNPRHKITKRGQNVTFRCDPISEHNRLYWYRQTLGQGPEFLTYFQNEAQLEKSRLLSDRFSAERPKGSFSTLEIQRTEQGDSAMYLCASSHGAYEQYFGPGTRLTVT.

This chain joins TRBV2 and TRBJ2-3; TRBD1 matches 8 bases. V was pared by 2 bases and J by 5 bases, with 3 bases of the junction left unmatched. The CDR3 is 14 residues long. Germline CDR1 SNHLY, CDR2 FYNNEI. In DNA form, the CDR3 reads TGTGCCAGCAGTGAACAGGGGGCAGGAGATACGCAGTATTTT. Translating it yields CASSEQGAGDTQYF.

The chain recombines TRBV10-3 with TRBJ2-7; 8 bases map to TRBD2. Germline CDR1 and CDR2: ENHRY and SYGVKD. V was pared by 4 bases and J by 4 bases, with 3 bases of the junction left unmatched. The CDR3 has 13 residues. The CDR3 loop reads CAISGTSSYEQYF. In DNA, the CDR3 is TGTGCCATCAGTGGGACTAGCTCGTACGAGCAGTACTTC.

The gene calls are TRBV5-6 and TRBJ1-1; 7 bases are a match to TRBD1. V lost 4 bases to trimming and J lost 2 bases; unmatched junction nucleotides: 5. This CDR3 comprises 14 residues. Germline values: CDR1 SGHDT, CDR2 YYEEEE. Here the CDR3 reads CASSIRDRNTEAFF. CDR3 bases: TGTGCCAGCAGCATCCGGGACAGAAACACTGAAGCTTTCTTT.

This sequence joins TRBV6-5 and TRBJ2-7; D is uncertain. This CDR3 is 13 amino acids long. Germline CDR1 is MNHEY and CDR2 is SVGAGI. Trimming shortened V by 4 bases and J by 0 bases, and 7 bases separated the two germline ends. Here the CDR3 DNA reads TGTGCCAGCAGTTGGGGTTCCTCCTACGAGCAGTACTTC. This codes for CASSWGSSYEQYF.

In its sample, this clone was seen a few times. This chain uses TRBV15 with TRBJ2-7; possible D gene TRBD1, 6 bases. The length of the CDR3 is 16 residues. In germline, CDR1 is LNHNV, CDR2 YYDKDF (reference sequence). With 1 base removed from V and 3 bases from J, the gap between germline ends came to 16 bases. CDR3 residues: CATSRVNTGLLYEQYF. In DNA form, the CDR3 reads TGTGCCACCAGCAGAGTAAATACAGGGTTACTCTACGAGCAGTACTTC.

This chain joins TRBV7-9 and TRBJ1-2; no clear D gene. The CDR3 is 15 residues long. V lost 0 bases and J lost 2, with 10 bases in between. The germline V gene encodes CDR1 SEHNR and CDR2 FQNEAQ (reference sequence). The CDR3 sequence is CASSLAQGSNYGYTF. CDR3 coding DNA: TGTGCCAGCAGCTTAGCACAAGGTTCCAACTATGGCTACACCTTC.

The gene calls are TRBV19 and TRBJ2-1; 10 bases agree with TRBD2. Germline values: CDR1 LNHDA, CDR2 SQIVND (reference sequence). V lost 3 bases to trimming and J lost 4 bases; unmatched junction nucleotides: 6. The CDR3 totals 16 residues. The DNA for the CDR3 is TGTGCCAGTAGTATCCAAGCGGGAGGGCGGTACAATGAGCAGTTCTTC. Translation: CASSIQAGGRYNEQFF. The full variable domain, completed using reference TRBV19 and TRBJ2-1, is DGGITQSPKYLFRKEGQNVTLSCEQNLNHDAMYWYRQDPGQGLRLIYYSQIVNDFQKGDIAEGYSVSREKKESFPLTVTSAQKNPTAFYLCASSIQAGGRYNEQFFGPGTRLTVL.

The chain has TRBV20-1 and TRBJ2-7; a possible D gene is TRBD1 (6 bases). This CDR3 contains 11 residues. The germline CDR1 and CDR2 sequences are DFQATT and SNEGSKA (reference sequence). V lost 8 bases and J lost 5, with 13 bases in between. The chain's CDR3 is CSSARGNEQYF. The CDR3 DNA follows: TGCAGTTCGGCTAGGGGGAACGAGCAGTACTTC.

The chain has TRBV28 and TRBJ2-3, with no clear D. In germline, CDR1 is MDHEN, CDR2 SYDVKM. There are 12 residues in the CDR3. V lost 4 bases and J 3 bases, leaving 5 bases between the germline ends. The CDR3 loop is CASSSQTDTQYF. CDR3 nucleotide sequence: TGTGCCAGCAGTTCACAGACAGATACGCAGTATTTT.

The CDR3 loop reads CASSLSGGEFNQPQHF. CDR3 coding DNA: TGTGCCAGCAGTTTATCGGGTGGAGAATTCAATCAGCCCCAGCATTTT. The chain is built from TRBV27 and TRBJ1-5; D ambiguous. From germline, CDR1 is MNHEY and CDR2 SMNVEV (reference sequence). This CDR3 comprises 16 residues. V lost 0 bases and J lost 3, with 12 bases in between.

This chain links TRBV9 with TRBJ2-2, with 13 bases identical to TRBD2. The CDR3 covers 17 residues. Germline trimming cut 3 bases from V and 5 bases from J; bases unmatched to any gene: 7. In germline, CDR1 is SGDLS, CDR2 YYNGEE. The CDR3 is CASSDPGLAGQTGELFF. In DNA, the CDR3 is TGTGCCAGCAGCGATCCGGGACTAGCGGGACAAACCGGGGAGCTGTTTTTT.

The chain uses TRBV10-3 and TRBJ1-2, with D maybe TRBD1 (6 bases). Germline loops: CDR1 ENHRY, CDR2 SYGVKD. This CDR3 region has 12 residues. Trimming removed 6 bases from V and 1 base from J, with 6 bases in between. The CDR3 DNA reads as TGTGCCATCAGCAGGGGTAACTATGGCTACACCTTC. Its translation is CAISRGNYGYTF.

In nucleotides, the CDR3 is TGTGCCAGCAGTGAAGATCCCGCGACGAATTCACCCCTCCACTTT. Its protein is CASSEDPATNSPLHF. The chain recombines TRBV6-1 with TRBJ1-6; no reliable D call. Germline V CDR1 and CDR2: MNHNS, SASEGT. Deletions cut 1 base from V and 7 bases from J, with 11 bases between. The CDR3 contains 15 residues.

The CDR3 reads CATSDPGQLNSPLHF. CDR3 nucleotides: TGTGCCACCAGTGACCCGGGACAGCTTAATTCACCCCTCCACTTT. The rearrangement joins TRBV24-1 to TRBJ1-6; 7 bases are shared with TRBD1. J lost 6 bases, V lost 4 bases, and 5 bases had no gene match. This CDR3 is built from 15 residues. The germline V gene has CDR1 KGHDR and CDR2 SFDVKD.

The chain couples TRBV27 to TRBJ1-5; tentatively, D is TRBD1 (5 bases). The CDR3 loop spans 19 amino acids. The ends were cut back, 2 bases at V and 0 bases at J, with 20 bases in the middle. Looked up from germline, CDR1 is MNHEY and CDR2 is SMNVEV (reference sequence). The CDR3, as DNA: TGTGCCAGCAGTTTAACACCCGGTGTCGGGGGGTATAGCAATCAGCCCCAGCATTTT. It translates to CASSLTPGVGGYSNQPQHF.

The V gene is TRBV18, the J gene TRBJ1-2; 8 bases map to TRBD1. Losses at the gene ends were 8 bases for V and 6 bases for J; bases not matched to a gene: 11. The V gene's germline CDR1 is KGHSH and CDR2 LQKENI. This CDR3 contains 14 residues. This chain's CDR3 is CASTGQGAQNGYTF. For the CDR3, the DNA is TGTGCCAGCACAGGGCAGGGGGCGCAGAATGGCTACACCTTC.

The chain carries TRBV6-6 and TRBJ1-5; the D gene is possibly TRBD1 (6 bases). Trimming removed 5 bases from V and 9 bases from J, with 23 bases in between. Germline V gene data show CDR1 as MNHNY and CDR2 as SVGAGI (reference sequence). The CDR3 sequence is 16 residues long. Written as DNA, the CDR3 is TGTGCCAGCAGTCCACCCCCGGGACATGAAGGGCCGCCCCAGCATTTT. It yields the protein CASSPPPGHEGPPQHF.

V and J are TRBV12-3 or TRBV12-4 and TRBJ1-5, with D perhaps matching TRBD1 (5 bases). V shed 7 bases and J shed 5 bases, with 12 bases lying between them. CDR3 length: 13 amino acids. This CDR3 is CASTLRGDQPQHF. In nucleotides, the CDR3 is TGTGCCAGCACTCTCCGAGGGGATCAGCCCCAGCATTTT.

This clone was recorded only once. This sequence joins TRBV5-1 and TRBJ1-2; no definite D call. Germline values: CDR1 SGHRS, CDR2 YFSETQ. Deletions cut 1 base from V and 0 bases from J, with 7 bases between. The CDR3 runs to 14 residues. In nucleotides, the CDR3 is TGCGCCAGCAGCTTGACAGATGCTAACTATGGCTACACCTTC. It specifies CASSLTDANYGYTF.

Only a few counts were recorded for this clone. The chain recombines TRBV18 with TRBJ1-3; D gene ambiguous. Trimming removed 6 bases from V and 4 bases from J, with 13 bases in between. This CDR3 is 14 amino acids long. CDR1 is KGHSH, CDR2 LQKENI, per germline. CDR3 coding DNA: TGTGCCAGCTCCTCCTCGGCGGCAGGAAACACCATATATTTT. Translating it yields CASSSSAAGNTIYF.

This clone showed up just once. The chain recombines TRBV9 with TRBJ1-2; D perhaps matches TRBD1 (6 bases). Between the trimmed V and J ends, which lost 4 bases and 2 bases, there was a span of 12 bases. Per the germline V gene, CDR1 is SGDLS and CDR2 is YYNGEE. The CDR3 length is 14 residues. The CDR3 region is CASSPLQGNYGYTF. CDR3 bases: TGTGCCAGCAGCCCCTTACAGGGAAACTATGGCTACACCTTC.

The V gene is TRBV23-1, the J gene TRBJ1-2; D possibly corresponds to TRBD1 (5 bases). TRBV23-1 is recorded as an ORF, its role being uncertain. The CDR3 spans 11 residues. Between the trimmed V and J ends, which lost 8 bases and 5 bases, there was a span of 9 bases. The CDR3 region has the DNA TGCGCCAGCTCCGACAGTTATGGCTACACCTTC. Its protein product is CASSDSYGYTF.

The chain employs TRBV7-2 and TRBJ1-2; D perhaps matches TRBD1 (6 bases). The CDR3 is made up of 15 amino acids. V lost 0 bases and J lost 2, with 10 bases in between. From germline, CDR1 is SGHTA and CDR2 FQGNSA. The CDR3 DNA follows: TGTGCCAGCAGCTTAGCAGGCCAGGGGAACTATGGCTACACCTTC. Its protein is CASSLAGQGNYGYTF.

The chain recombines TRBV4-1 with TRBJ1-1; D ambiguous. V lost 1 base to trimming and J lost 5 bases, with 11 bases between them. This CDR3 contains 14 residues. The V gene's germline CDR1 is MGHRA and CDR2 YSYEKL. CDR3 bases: TGCGCCAGCAGCCAAGGCCCGGAGAATACTGAAGCTTTCTTT. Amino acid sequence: CASSQGPENTEAFF.

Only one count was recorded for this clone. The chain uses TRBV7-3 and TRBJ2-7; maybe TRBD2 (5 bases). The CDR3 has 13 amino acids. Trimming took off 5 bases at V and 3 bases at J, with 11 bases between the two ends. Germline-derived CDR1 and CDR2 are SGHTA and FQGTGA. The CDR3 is CASSDGVHYEQYF. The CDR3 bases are TGTGCCAGCAGCGACGGGGTCCACTACGAGCAGTACTTC.

CDR3 sequence: CASSPRDGGLAGGQVVQFF. In DNA form, the CDR3 reads TGTGCCAGCTCACCCCGGGACGGGGGACTAGCGGGAGGACAGGTCGTGCAGTTCTTC. This chain connects TRBV18 to TRBJ2-1; TRBD2 matches at 15 bases. Germline values: CDR1 KGHSH, CDR2 LQKENI. V shed 3 bases and J 12 bases; nucleotides not matched to a gene: 18. This CDR3 has 19 amino acids.

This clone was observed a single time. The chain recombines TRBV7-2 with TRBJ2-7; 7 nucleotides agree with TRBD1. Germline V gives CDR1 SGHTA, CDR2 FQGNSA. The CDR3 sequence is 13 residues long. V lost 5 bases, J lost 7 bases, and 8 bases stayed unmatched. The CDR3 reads CASSPVTGWEQYF. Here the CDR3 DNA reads TGTGCCAGCAGCCCAGTGACAGGGTGGGAGCAGTACTTC.